The 13 T cell receptor beta chains given below trace back to one sample, sequenced in a study of blood T cell repertoires in COVID-19. TCRdb keeps only in-frame clones here, not all; method: immunoSEQ multiplex PCR. Of about 26,000 clones listed, 60% to 70% are singletons. The source material was peripheral blood. These receptors were collected from a man in his 60s with active or convalescent COVID-19.

The chain employs TRBV5-1 and TRBJ2-7, with 9 bases that match TRBD1. The junction had 8 bases not matched to a gene; V was cut back by 5 bases and J by 5 bases. The CDR3 extends over 14 amino acids. Looked up from germline, CDR1 is SGHRS and CDR2 is YFSETQ. The CDR3 DNA sequence: TGCGCCAGCAGGCCCGGGACAGGGCCCCACGAGCAGTACTTC. Protein: CASRPGTGPHEQYF.

The genes are TRBV30 and TRBJ2-7, with D unclear. With 3 bases removed from V and 3 bases from J, the gap between germline ends came to 6 bases. Germline V gene sequence: CDR1 GTSNPN, CDR2 SVGIG (reference sequence). The CDR3 contains 11 residues. CDR3 bases: TGTGCCTGGAGCGCTAACTACGAGCAGTACTTC. This translates into CAWSANYEQYF.

The CDR3 here is CASASPGLQAKNIQYF. Written as DNA, the CDR3 is TGTGCCAGCGCCTCCCCGGGACTCCAGGCCAAAAACATTCAGTACTTC. The V call is TRBV27, the J call TRBJ2-4; D might be TRBD2 (6 bases). The germline gives CDR1 MNHEY, CDR2 SMNVEV (reference sequence). The CDR3 contains 16 residues. Trimming removed 8 bases at V and 1 base at J, with 18 bases between.

This clone is large (0.1 to 1%). The chain has TRBV5-1 and TRBJ1-2; D gene unclear. Trimming stripped 0 bases from V and 5 bases from J, with 17 bases between. This CDR3 is built from 16 residues. CDR1 SGHRS and CDR2 YFSETQ come from the germline V gene. The CDR3: CASSLAYPGVWYGYTF. CDR3 in DNA: TGCGCCAGCAGCTTGGCCTATCCCGGGGTCTGGTATGGCTACACCTTC.

This rearrangement joins TRBV19 to TRBJ2-3; D call uncertain. V was trimmed by 7 bases and J by 5 bases, leaving 7 bases between them. Germline CDR1 LNHDA, CDR2 SQIVND (reference sequence). This CDR3 has 11 amino acids. In DNA form, the CDR3 reads TGTGCCAGTACATCAGTAGATACGCAGTATTTT. Translation: CASTSVDTQYF.

The rearrangement joins TRBV9 to TRBJ2-7; perhaps TRBD2 as D (5 bases). There are 13 residues in the CDR3. V was trimmed by 4 bases and J by 7 bases, leaving 15 bases between them. Germline V gene lookup returns CDR1 SGDLS and CDR2 YYNGEE. The CDR3 region has the DNA TGTGCCAGCAGCCCGCGTGGAGGAAAGGAGCAGTACTTC. Translating it yields CASSPRGGKEQYF.

The rearrangement joins TRBV18 to TRBJ1-2, with 10 positions matching TRBD1. The CDR3 sequence is 15 residues long. Trimming at V came to 0 bases and at J to 4 bases, leaving 2 bases not matched to a gene. CDR1 and CDR2 from the germline V gene are KGHSH and LQKENI. The CDR3 nucleotides are TGTGCCAGCTCACCACCGGGACAGGGGAGCTATGGCTACACCTTC. Its protein is CASSPPGQGSYGYTF.

The chain has TRBV9 and TRBJ2-5, with a weak D call TRBD2 (5 bases). This CDR3 contains 15 residues. Germline V gives CDR1 SGDLS, CDR2 YYNGEE. The ends were cut back, 0 bases at V and 5 bases at J, with 14 bases in the middle. CDR3 in DNA: TGTGCCAGCAGCGTAGGAGACTACCTGATGGAGACCCAGTACTTC. Its translation: CASSVGDYLMETQYF.

CDR3 amino acids: CASTGTGRTEAFF. DNA of the CDR3: TGTGCCAGCACAGGAACAGGTCGTACTGAAGCTTTCTTT. This chain joins TRBV18 and TRBJ1-1; a weak D match, TRBD1 (5 bases). Germline-derived CDR1 and CDR2 are KGHSH and LQKENI. The CDR3 length is 13 residues. Trimming took 8 bases from V and 5 from J, leaving 15 bases between them.

The V call is TRBV15, the J call TRBJ1-1; D is possibly TRBD1 (6 bases). The CDR3 loop spans 16 amino acids. The ends were cut back, 1 base at V and 10 bases at J, with 22 bases in the middle. Per the germline V gene, CDR1 is LNHNV and CDR2 is YYDKDF (reference sequence). CDR3 sequence: CATSRGSGGAGIAAFF. The CDR3 DNA follows: TGTGCCACCAGCAGAGGTAGCGGGGGCGCAGGGATTGCAGCTTTCTTT.

The chain joins TRBV7-6 to TRBJ2-3, with 9 bases fitting TRBD2. From germline, CDR1 is SGHVS and CDR2 FNYEAQ. V dropped 4 bases and J dropped 3; count of bases not matched to a gene: 11. The CDR3 covers 17 residues. CDR3 DNA: TGTGCCAGCAGCTCCTTGGGTAGCGGGGGATCGACAGATACGCAGTATTTT. Residues: CASSSLGSGGSTDTQYF.

The J gene is TRBJ2-5, the V gene TRBV11-3, with 7 positions matching TRBD2. V dropped 5 bases and J dropped 2; count of bases not matched to a gene: 8. This CDR3 region has 15 residues. Germline V gene lookup returns CDR1 SGHNT and CDR2 YENEEA. The CDR3 DNA reads as TGTGCCAGCAGCGAGTCCGGGACTAAACAAGAGACCCAGTACTTC. It is translated as CASSESGTKQETQYF.

The rearrangement uses TRBV15 and TRBJ2-6, with 10 positions matching TRBD1. J was trimmed by 1 base and V by 4 bases; bases with no gene match: 7. Germline V lookup: CDR1 LNHNV, CDR2 YYDKDF (reference sequence). The CDR3 length is 18 residues. Here the CDR3 DNA reads TGTGCCACCAGCAAAGAGACAGGGGGCTGGTCTGGGGCCAACGTCCTGACTTTC. Protein product: CATSKETGGWSGANVLTF.